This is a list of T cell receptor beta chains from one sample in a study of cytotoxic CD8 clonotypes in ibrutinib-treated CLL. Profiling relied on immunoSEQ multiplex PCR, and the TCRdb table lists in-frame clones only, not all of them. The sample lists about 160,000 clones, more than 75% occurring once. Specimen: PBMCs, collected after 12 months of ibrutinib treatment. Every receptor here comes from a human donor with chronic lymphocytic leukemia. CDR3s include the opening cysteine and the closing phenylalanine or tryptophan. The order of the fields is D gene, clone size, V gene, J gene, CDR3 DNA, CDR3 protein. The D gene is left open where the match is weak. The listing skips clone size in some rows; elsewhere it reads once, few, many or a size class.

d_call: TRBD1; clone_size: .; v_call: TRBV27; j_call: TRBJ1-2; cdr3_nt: TGTGCCAGCAGGGGGACAGGGAAAGCTAATGGCTACACCTTC; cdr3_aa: CASRGTGKANGYTF
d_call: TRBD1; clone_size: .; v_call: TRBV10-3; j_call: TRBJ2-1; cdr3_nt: TGTGCCATCAGAGGACGGGGACAGGGAGGGGAATACAATGAGCAGTTCTTC; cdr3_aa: CAIRGRGQGGEYNEQFF
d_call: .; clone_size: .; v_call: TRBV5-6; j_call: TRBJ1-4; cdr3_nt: TGTGCCAGCAGCCAACCCCGGGCAACTAATGAAAAACTGTTTTTT; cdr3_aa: CASSQPRATNEKLFF
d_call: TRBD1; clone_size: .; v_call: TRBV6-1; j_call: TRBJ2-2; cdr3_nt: TGTGCCAGCAGGGGACAGGCGATAAACACCGGGGAGCTGTTTTTT; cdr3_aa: CASRGQAINTGELFF
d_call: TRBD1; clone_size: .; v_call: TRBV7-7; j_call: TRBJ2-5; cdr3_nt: TGTGCCAGCAGCTCAAAACCAGGGACAGGGGGCATCGAGACCCAGTACTTC; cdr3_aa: CASSSKPGTGGIETQYF
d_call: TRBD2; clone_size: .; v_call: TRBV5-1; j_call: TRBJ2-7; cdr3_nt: TGCGCCAGCAGCTTGTCGACTAGCGGGGGGTCCGAGCAGTACTTC; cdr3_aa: CASSLSTSGGSEQYF
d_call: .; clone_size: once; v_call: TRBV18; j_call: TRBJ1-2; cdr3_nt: TGTGCCAGCTCACCGGGGGATGGCTACACCTTC; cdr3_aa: CASSPGDGYTF
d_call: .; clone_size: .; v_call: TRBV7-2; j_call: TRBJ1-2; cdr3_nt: TGTGCCAGCAGCCTCGAAAGGGGTGGCTACACCTTC; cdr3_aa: CASSLERGGYTF
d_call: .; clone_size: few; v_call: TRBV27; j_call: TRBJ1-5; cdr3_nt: TGTGCCAGCAGAGAGATCAGGGGTAGCAATCAGCCCCAGCATTTT; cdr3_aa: CASREIRGSNQPQHF
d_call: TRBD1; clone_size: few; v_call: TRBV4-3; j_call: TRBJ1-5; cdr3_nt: TGCGCCAGCAGCCCTAGACAGGGAGATCAGCCCCAGCATTTT; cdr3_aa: CASSPRQGDQPQHF
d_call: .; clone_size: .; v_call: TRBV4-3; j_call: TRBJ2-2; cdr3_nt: TGCGCCAGCAGCCAAGATCCCTCGGTCGGCACCGGGGAGCTGTTTTTT; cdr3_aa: CASSQDPSVGTGELFF
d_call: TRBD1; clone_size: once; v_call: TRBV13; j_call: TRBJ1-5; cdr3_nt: TGTGCCAGCAGTCGGCAGGGGGCTCAGCCCCAGCATTTT; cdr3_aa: CASSRQGAQPQHF
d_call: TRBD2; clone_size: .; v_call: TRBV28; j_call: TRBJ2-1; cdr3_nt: TGTGCCAGCAGCAGGTATAGGACCGGCGAGAGCGGGAGACCCTACAATGAGCAGTTCTTC; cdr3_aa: CASSRYRTGESGRPYNEQFF
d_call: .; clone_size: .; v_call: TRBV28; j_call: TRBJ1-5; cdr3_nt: TGTGCCAGCACCCAGGGTGGGGTCAATCAGCCCCAGCATTTT; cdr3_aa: CASTQGGVNQPQHF
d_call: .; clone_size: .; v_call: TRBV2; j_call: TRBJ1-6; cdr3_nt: TGTGCCAGCAGGTCGACACCTAGCAATTCACCCCTCCACTTT; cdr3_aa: CASRSTPSNSPLHF
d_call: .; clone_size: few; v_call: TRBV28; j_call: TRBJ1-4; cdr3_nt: TGTGCCAGCAGTTTATGGGGGCTGAGGGCTGGGGAAAAACTGTTTTTT; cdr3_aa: CASSLWGLRAGEKLFF
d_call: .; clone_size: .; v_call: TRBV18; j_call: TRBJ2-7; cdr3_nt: TGTGCCAGCTCACCACCCTGGCAGGGTGGACTCCTAATGGACTCCTACGAGCAGTACTTC; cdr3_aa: CASSPPWQGGLLMDSYEQYF
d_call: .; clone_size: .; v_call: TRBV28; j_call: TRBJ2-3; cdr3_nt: TGTGCCAGCAGCCTAGGGGGGGGGTTCACAGATACGCAGTATTTT; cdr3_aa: CASSLGGGFTDTQYF
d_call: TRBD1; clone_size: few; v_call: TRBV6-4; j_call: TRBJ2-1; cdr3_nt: TGTGCCAGCAGGCAGGACAGGGGGTACAATGAGCAGTTCTTC; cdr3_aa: CASRQDRGYNEQFF
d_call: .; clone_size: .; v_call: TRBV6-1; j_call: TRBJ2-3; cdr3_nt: TGTGCCAGCAGTGGATTCGGGGGCCCTACGCAGTATTTT; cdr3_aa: CASSGFGGPTQYF
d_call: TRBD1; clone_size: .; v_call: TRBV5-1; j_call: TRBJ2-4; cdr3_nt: TGCGCCAGCAGCCCCGGGACAGGGAGCTTCGTGTCAGCCAAAAACATTCAGTACTTC; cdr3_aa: CASSPGTGSFVSAKNIQYF
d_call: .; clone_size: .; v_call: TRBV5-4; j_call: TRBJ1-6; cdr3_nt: TGTGCCAGCAGCTTGGACAGGGTTAACTCCTATAATTCACCCCTCCACTTT; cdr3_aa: CASSLDRVNSYNSPLHF
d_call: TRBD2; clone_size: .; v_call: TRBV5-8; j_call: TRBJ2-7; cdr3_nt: TGTGCCAGCAGCGAGGGACTAGCGGGGGGGTACGAGCAGTACTTC; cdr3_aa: CASSEGLAGGYEQYF
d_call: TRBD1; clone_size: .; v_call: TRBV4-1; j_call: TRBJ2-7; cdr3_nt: TGCGCCAGTACCGGGACAGTCGCCCCCGGTGCCTACGAGCAGTACTTC; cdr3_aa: CASTGTVAPGAYEQYF
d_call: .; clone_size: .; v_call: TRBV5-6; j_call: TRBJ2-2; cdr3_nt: TGTGCCAGCACACAAACCGGGGAGCTGTTTTTT; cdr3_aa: CASTQTGELFF
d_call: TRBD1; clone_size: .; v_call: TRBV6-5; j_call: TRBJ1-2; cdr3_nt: TGTGCCAGCAGTCTAACGACAGGGGTCTATGGCTACACCTTC; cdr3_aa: CASSLTTGVYGYTF
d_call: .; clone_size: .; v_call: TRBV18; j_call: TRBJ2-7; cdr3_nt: TGTGCCAGCTCACCGGCAGATAAAGCCTCCTACGAGCAGTACTTC; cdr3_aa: CASSPADKASYEQYF
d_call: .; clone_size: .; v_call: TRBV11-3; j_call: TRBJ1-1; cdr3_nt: TGTGCCAGCAGCCCAGAGACAGGTGAAGCTTTCTTT; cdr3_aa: CASSPETGEAFF
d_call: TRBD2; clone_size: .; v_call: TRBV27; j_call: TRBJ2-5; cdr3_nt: TGTGCCAGCAGTTCCGGACTAGAAGAGACCCAGTACTTC; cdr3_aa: CASSSGLEETQYF